The T cell receptor beta chain described here comes from a study of cytomegalovirus exposure and HLA in healthy donors. Findings and limits, study-wide: Confirmation was obtained in vitro that a few CMV-associated chains are specific for CMV antigens. Diagnosis of cytomegalovirus status made by the classifier reportedly showed high specificity and sensitivity. According to a subsequent analysis, TCR clusters identified in the first cohort showed a tendency to co-occur across the roughly 130 validation repertoires. Most TCR sequences were uncommon, yet certain public TCRs appeared in many donors.

Germline lookup yields CDR1 SEHNR and CDR2 FQNEAQ (reference sequence). V shed 4 bases and J shed 0 bases, with 16 bases lying between them. This CDR3 is built from 16 residues. Sequenced by immunoSEQ multiplex PCR; TCRdb stores in-frame clones only, minus some. The table records more than 300,000 clones, around 86% of them present only once. As for this clone: Its specificity is not known.

The chain joins TRBV7-9 to TRBJ2-7; a possible D gene is TRBD2 (6 bases). This TCR was recovered from a young woman in good health and CMV-seronegative. Sequencing used PBMCs. The CDR3 DNA sequence: TGTGCCAGCAGCTCTTCCTCGGGACTCAACTCCTACGAGCAGTACTTC. Its translation: CASSSSSGLNSYEQYF.